This T cell receptor (beta chain) was captured in a study of shared clonotypes between healthy human individuals. A CD45RA-negative memory subset and a CD45RA+ naive subset were separated from the CD4+ cells. This CDR3 contains 15 residues. Looked up from germline, CDR1 is SGHAT and CDR2 is FQNNGV. Trimming took 5 bases from V and 0 from J, leaving 13 bases between them. In the study's own analysis: In the immunoSEQ data, sequences were junction-only and lacked quality scores, so filtering differed. Assay: immunoSEQ multiplex PCR; the TCRdb copy retains only in-frame clones and omits some. That table supplies the V and J calls and clone size; D and trimming were determined from the DNA. Of 550,000 to 850,000 clones in the sample, approximately 74% were seen once. This clone was counted a few times.

Sequenced: memory CD4+ T cells sorted from blood. Stated subset: CD45RA-negative fraction. The clonotype originates from a woman aged 25 to 39 in good health. The rearrangement joins TRBV11-2 to TRBJ1-2; D unclear. CDR3 sequence (DNA): TGTGCCAGCAGCCCAGGTGTGCAGGCTAACTATGGCTACACCTTC. Protein sequence: CASSPGVQANYGYTF. Variable domain in full (rest from reference TRBV11-2 and TRBJ1-2): EAGVAQSPRYKIIEKRQSVAFWCNPISGHATLYWYQQILGQGPKLLIQFQNNGVVDDSQLPKDRFSAERLKGVDSTLKIQPAKLEDSAVYLCASSPGVQANYGYTFGSGTRLTVV.